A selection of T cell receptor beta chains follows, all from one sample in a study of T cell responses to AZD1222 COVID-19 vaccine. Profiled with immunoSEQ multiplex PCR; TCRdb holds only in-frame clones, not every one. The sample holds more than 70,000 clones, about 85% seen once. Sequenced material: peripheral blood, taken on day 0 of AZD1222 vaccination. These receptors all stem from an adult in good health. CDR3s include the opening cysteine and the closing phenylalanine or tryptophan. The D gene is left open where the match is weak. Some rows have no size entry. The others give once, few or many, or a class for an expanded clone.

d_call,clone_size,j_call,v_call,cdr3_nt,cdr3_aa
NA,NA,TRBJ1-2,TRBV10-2,TGCGCCAGCAGTGAGGAGGCGGGCTACACCTTC,CASSEEAGYTF
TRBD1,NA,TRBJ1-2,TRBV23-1,TGCGCCAGCGGCCGATCCTGGACAGGGGGCACAAGCTATGGCTACACCTTC,CASGRSWTGGTSYGYTF
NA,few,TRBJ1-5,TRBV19,TGTGCCAGTAGTATAGGCAGCACTAGCAATCAGCCCCAGCATTTT,CASSIGSTSNQPQHF
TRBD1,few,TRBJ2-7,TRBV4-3,TGCGCCAGCAGCCAGGGGACAGGGCGGTACGAGCAGTACTTC,CASSQGTGRYEQYF
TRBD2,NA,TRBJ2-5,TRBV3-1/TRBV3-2,TGTGCCAGCAGCCAACAAACTAGCGGGACGGAGACCCAGTACTTC,CASSQQTSGTETQYF
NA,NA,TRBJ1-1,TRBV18,TGTGCCAGCTCAAGCACACAGGGGAACACTGAAGCTTTCTTT,CASSSTQGNTEAFF
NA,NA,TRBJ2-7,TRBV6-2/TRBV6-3,TGTGCCAGCAGTCCGGACTATAACTACGAGCAGTACTTC,CASSPDYNYEQYF
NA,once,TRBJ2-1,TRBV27,TGTGCCAGCACCCCTGGGGATAGCTCCTACAATGAGCAGTTCTTC,CASTPGDSSYNEQFF
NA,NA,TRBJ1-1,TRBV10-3,TGTGCCATCAGTGGGGTGGGGAACACTGAAGCTTTCTTT,CAISGVGNTEAFF
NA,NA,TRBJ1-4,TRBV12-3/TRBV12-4,TGTGCCAGCAGTTCAGGGTGGAATGAAAAACTGTTTTTT,CASSSGWNEKLFF
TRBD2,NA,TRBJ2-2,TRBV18,TGTGCCAGCTCACTGCTCGGACTAGCGGGGAGGGGCACCGGGGAGCTGTTTTTT,CASSLLGLAGRGTGELFF
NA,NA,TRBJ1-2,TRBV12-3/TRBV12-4,TGTGCCAGCAGTTTAACGGGGAACTATGGCTACACCTTC,CASSLTGNYGYTF
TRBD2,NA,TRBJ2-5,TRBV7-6,TGTGCCAGCAGCAGATACGGGACTAGCGGGGAAGAGACCCAGTACTTC,CASSRYGTSGEETQYF
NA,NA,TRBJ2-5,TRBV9,TGTGCCAGCAGCGTAGGGAATAGCGGCCAAGAGACCCAGTACTTC,CASSVGNSGQETQYF
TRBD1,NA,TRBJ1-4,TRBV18,TGTGCCAGCTCACCTGGGACAGGGAAGAGTGAAAAACTGTTTTTT,CASSPGTGKSEKLFF
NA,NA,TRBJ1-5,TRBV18,TGTGCCAGCTCACCCCAGGGCAATCAGCCCCAGCATTTT,CASSPQGNQPQHF
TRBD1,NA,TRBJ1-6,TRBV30,TGTGCCTGGAGTGTAGGGGGCATCCTGAGGGGGGATACACCCCTCCACTTT,CAWSVGGILRGDTPLHF
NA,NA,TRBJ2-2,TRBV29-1,TGCAGCGTTGGGTTGGCGAACTGGAACACCGGGGAGCTGTTTTTT,CSVGLANWNTGELFF
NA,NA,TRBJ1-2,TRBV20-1,TGCAGTGCTAGCGCCGGGGAAGGCTACACCTTC,CSASAGEGYTF
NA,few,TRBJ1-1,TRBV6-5,TGTGCCAGCAGACCCGGACAGATGAACACTGAAGCTTTCTTT,CASRPGQMNTEAFF
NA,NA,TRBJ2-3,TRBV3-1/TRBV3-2,TGTGCCAGCAGCCAAGACATCACAGATACGCAGTATTTT,CASSQDITDTQYF
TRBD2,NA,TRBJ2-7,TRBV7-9,TGTGCCAGCAGCTCAGGGAGGGAGTCATCCTACGAGCAGTACTTC,CASSSGRESSYEQYF
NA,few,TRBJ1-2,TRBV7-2,TGTGCCAGCAGCTTAGCGCGGGGCCGGAATAACTATGGCTACACCTTC,CASSLARGRNNYGYTF
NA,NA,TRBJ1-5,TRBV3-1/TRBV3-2,TGTGCCAGCAGCCAACTCAATAGCAATCAGCCCCAGCATTTT,CASSQLNSNQPQHF
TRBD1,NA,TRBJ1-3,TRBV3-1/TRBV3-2,TGTGCCAGCAGCCAAGAAGGGGGCAACACCATATATTTT,CASSQEGGNTIYF
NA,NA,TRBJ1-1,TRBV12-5,TGTGCTAGTGGTTCCTACAAGAACACTGAAGCTTTCTTT,CASGSYKNTEAFF
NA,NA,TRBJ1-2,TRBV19,TGTGCCAGTAGTCTACACTTGGACGGAGACTATGGCTACACCTTC,CASSLHLDGDYGYTF
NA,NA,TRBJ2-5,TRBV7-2,TGTGCCAGCAGCCCCGTCGACAGGAAAGAGACCCAGTACTTC,CASSPVDRKETQYF
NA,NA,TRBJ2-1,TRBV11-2,TGTGCCAGCAGCCATCCGGGGCGAGCCGAGACCTACAATGAGCAGTTCTTC,CASSHPGRAETYNEQFF
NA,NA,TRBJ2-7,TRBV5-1,TGCGCCAGCAGCTTGGCCCTGGCAGGAAGAAGTACGGGGGCCGAGCAGTACTTC,CASSLALAGRSTGAEQYF
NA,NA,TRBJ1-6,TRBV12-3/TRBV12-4,TGTGCCAGCAGTTGGGTCAATTCACCCCTCCACTTT,CASSWVNSPLHF
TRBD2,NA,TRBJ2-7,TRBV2,TGTGCCAGCAGTGCTCGACTAGCGGGAGCCTACGAGCAGTACTTC,CASSARLAGAYEQYF
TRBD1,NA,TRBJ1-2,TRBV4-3,TGCGCCAGCAGCCAAGTCTTAAGGACAGGGGATAACTATGGCTACACCTTC,CASSQVLRTGDNYGYTF
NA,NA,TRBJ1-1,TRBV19,TGTGCCAGTAATATTAGGGGGGGCGCGAACACTGAAGCTTTCTTT,CASNIRGGANTEAFF
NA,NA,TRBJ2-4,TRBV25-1,TGTGCCAGCAGTGAATTAGGGGGAGGGAATAAAAACATTCAGTACTTC,CASSELGGGNKNIQYF
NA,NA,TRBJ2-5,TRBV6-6,TGTGCCAGCAGTTACTCCAGCCTCCGCAACCAAGAGACCCAGTACTTC,CASSYSSLRNQETQYF
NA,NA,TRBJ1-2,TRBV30,TGTGCCTGGAGTTTCACAGGGTCTGGCTACACCTTC,CAWSFTGSGYTF
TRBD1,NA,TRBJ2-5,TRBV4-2,TGTGCCAGCAGCCAAGGAGGGGGCAGGGAGACCCAGTACTTC,CASSQGGGRETQYF
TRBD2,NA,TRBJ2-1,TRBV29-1,TGCAGCGTTGCAGGTAGCGGGCGAAGCTCCTACAATGAGCAGTTCTTC,CSVAGSGRSSYNEQFF
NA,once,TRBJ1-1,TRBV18,TGTGCCAGCTCACCTAGCTACGGAAACACTGAAGCTTTCTTT,CASSPSYGNTEAFF
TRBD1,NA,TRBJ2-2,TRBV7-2,TGTGCCAGCCGAGGGGGCCTGAACACCGGGGAGCTGTTTTTT,CASRGGLNTGELFF
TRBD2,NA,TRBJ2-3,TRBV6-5,TGTGCCAGCAGACCTCTAGCGGCCGGGGGGGATACGCAGTATTTT,CASRPLAAGGDTQYF
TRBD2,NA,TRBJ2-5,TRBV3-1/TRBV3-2,TGTGCCAGCAGCCCACGCCGACTAGCGGGGTTCCAAGAGACCCAGTACTTC,CASSPRRLAGFQETQYF
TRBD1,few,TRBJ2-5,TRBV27,TGTGCCAGCAGTAACGGACAGGGTTCACGAGAGACCCAGTACTTC,CASSNGQGSRETQYF
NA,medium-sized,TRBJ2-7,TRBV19,TGTGCCAGTAGTATCACAGGCATCCACGAGCAGTACTTC,CASSITGIHEQYF
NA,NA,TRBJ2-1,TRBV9,TGTGCCAGCAGCTTGGAGGGAGTGCCCTACAATGAGCAGTTCTTC,CASSLEGVPYNEQFF
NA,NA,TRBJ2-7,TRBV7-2,TGTGCCAGCAGCTTGGCAACACTTAACCCCTCCGAGCAGTACTTC,CASSLATLNPSEQYF
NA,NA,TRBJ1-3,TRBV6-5,TGTGCCAGCAGTTACGCGGCAGGGGCAGGAAACACCATATATTTT,CASSYAAGAGNTIYF
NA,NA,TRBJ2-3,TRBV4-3,TGCGCCAGCAGCCAAGATTGGGGCAGCTCAGATACGCAGTATTTT,CASSQDWGSSDTQYF
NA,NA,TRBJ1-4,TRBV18,TGTGCCAGCTCACCGGGGCAGCTTGGGACGGCTGAAAAACTGTTTTTT,CASSPGQLGTAEKLFF
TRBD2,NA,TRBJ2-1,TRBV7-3,TGTGCCAGCAGCTCGACTAGCGGGGCCTACAATGAGCAGTTCTTC,CASSSTSGAYNEQFF
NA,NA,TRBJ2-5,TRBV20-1,TGCAGTGCTAGTCGGGGTCTGGGAGAGACCCAGTACTTC,CSASRGLGETQYF
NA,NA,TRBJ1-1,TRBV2,TGTGCCAGCATGGAGGGAGTGACCACTGAAGCTTTCTTT,CASMEGVTTEAFF